These 25 T cell receptor beta chains were all obtained from the same sample, sequenced in a study of cytomegalovirus exposure and HLA in healthy donors. PCR involved 60 Vbeta and 13 Jbeta primers. Generated by immunoSEQ multiplex PCR, the TCRdb table keeps only in-frame clones and is missing some. The profile shows roughly 180,000 clones, roughly 80% of them singletons. Material for sequencing was PBMCs. The receptors come from a man aged 30 to 39 in good health and CMV-seropositive.

CDR3: CADGDGRVSTDTQYF. The CDR3 nucleotides are TGTGCCGACGGCGACGGGAGAGTAAGCACAGATACGCAGTATTTT. The chain links TRBV5-3 to TRBJ2-3; tentative D call: TRBD2 (6 bases). TRBV5-3 is designated an ORF whose function remains uncertain. There are 15 residues in the CDR3. Trimming removed 10 bases from V and 0 bases from J, with 18 bases in between.

The chain carries TRBV6-5 and TRBJ1-3; 7 bases map to TRBD1. V shed 0 bases, J shed 4 bases, and the junction held 3 bases outside the gene matches. CDR1 and CDR2 (germline): MNHEY, SVGAGI. CDR3 size: 15 residues. DNA of the CDR3: TGTGCCAGCAGTTACTCCACGGACAGGGGAAACACCATATATTTT. Amino acid sequence: CASSYSTDRGNTIYF.

In this sample, this clone turned up once. The CDR3 reads CASSTGGTQYF. CDR3 in DNA: TGTGCCAGTAGTACAGGGGGTACGCAGTATTTT. V usage is TRBV19 and J usage is TRBJ2-3; 7 bases fit TRBD1. Germline CDR1 is LNHDA and CDR2 is SQIVND (reference sequence). Trimming took 4 bases from V and 8 from J; bases not matched to a gene: 0. This CDR3 comprises 11 residues.

This clone was seen only once. The J gene is TRBJ1-1, the V gene TRBV5-1, with D unresolved. V lost 2 bases and J 5 bases, leaving 10 bases between the germline ends. Germline CDR1 reads SGHRS; CDR2 reads YFSETQ. The CDR3 has 13 amino acids. The CDR3 loop reads CASSFSTGTEAFF. The CDR3 DNA reads TGCGCCAGCAGCTTTTCGACTGGTACTGAAGCTTTCTTT.

The chain uses TRBV5-1 and TRBJ2-3, with 13 nucleotides matching TRBD2. Germline CDR1 reads SGHRS; CDR2 reads YFSETQ. V gave up 5 bases and J gave up 12 bases; unmatched junction bases: 15. This CDR3 is 16 amino acids long. CDR3 DNA sequence: TGCGCCAGCAGTTCCAAACTAGCGGGAGGGCCCTCTAACCAGTATTTT. It encodes CASSSKLAGGPSNQYF.

The chain recombines TRBV19 with TRBJ2-7; no clear D. The CDR3 extends over 15 amino acids. CDR1 is LNHDA and CDR2 is SQIVND in the germline V gene (reference sequence). V gave up 3 bases and J gave up 5 bases, with 17 bases separating them. Here the CDR3 DNA reads TGTGCCAGTAGTATGGGCAGCCCCCCTATCGACGAGCAGTACTTC. Residues: CASSMGSPPIDEQYF.

The V and J genes are TRBV29-1 and TRBJ1-1; D gene uncertain. The length of the CDR3 is 9 residues. The V gene lost 5 bases and the J gene lost 6 bases, with 4 bases spanning the gap. Germline CDR1 and CDR2: SQVTM and ANQGSEA. CDR3 DNA: TGCAGCGTTCGGGCTGAAGCTTTCTTT. It translates to CSVRAEAFF.

This chain connects TRBV6-4 to TRBJ2-7; TRBD2 agrees at 9 bases. Germline lookup yields CDR1 MRHNA and CDR2 SNTAGT. The CDR3 is 15 residues long. V shed 6 bases and J 4 bases; nucleotides not matched to a gene: 10. CDR3 bases: TGTGCCAGCAGACTGCCTAGGACTAGCGATTACGAGCAGTACTTC. Its translation is CASRLPRTSDYEQYF.

This chain connects TRBV7-9 to TRBJ1-5; unclear D gene. V was cut by 3 bases and J by 5 bases, with 5 bases left in between. Germline CDR1 and CDR2: SEHNR and FQNEAQ (reference sequence). CDR3 length: 12 amino acids. The CDR3 sequence: CASSFFDQPQHF. The CDR3 DNA is TGTGCCAGCAGCTTCTTTGATCAGCCCCAGCATTTT.

This rearrangement joins TRBV5-1 to TRBJ2-7; 7 bases are a match to TRBD1. J lost 4 bases, V lost 1 base, and 8 bases had no gene match. Germline values: CDR1 SGHRS, CDR2 YFSETQ. The CDR3 covers 15 residues. The CDR3, as DNA: TGCGCCAGCAGCTTGATTCGGGACAGAGATTACGAGCAGTACTTC. Protein sequence: CASSLIRDRDYEQYF.

The chain is built from TRBV19 and TRBJ2-1, with a possible D match to TRBD1 (5 bases). With 2 bases removed from V and 7 bases from J, the gap between germline ends came to 6 bases. The germline CDR1 and CDR2 sequences are LNHDA and SQIVND (reference sequence). CDR3 length equals 12 residues. As DNA, the CDR3 is TGTGCCAGTAGTATAAGGGGTAATGAGCAGTTCTTC. This sequence encodes CASSIRGNEQFF.

The V call is TRBV10-1, the J call TRBJ1-1; possible D gene TRBD1, 5 bases. V lost 6 bases to trimming and J lost 2 bases, with 16 bases between them. The CDR3 runs to 15 residues. Germline lookup yields CDR1 WNHNN and CDR2 SYGVQD (reference sequence). The CDR3 loop is CASRARRDFNTEAFF. The CDR3 region has the DNA TGCGCCAGCAGGGCGCGACGGGACTTCAACACTGAAGCTTTCTTT.

This clone was seen only a few times. V is TRBV15 and J is TRBJ1-5; D possibly corresponds to TRBD1 (6 bases). The CDR3 length is 13 residues. The germline V gene has CDR1 LNHNV and CDR2 YYDKDF (reference sequence). Deletions cut 2 bases from V and 7 bases from J, with 9 bases between. The CDR3, as DNA: TGTGCCACCAGCAGAAAGGGGGACCAGCCCCAGCATTTT. Translated, it gives CATSRKGDQPQHF.

This chain uses TRBV4-3 with TRBJ2-7, with 10 bases lining up with TRBD1. In germline, CDR1 is LGHNA, CDR2 YSLEER. The CDR3 sequence is 15 residues long. V shed 3 bases, J shed 7 bases, and the junction held 9 bases outside the gene matches. CDR3 sequence: CASSQPGTGVGEQYF. Written as DNA, the CDR3 is TGCGCCAGCAGCCAGCCCGGGACAGGGGTGGGGGAGCAGTACTTC.

In the case of this clone: At one end the junction does not follow the germline gene, possibly because of a read error. This chain connects TRBV7-9 to TRBJ1-1, with 8 bases identical to TRBD1. The CDR3 consists of 16 residues. CDR1 is SEHNR and CDR2 is FQNEAQ in the germline V gene (reference sequence). For the CDR3, the DNA is TGTTCCAGCAGCCTATGGGCCGGACAGGGAGACACTGAAGCTTTCTTT. Encoded protein: CSSSLWAGQGDTEAFF.

V gene TRBV6-6 combines with J gene TRBJ2-3, with D tentatively TRBD2 (7 bases). The CDR3 contains 15 residues. V lost 4 bases and J 3 bases, leaving 14 bases between the germline ends. CDR1 is MNHNY, CDR2 SVGAGI, per germline (reference sequence). CDR3 in DNA: TGTGCCAGCAGTTCCCGGGGGGCGAGGACAGATACGCAGTATTTT. Translated: CASSSRGARTDTQYF.

This clone was found a few times. The chain joins TRBV6-5 to TRBJ1-1; the D is unclear. V lost 0 bases, J lost 0 bases, and 8 bases lay in between. Germline loops: CDR1 MNHEY, CDR2 SVGAGI. The CDR3 is 15 amino acids. The CDR3, as DNA: TGTGCCAGCAGTTACTCTGAGTTCCTGAACACTGAAGCTTTCTTT. This encodes CASSYSEFLNTEAFF.

V usage is TRBV28 and J usage is TRBJ1-3, with D possibly being TRBD1 (6 bases). The CDR3 extends over 15 amino acids. Germline values: CDR1 MDHEN, CDR2 SYDVKM. The ends were cut back, 5 bases at V and 4 bases at J, with 15 bases in the middle. The CDR3 region has the DNA TGTGCCAGCAGTGATACTACAGGGTCCGGAAACACCATATATTTT. Amino acids: CASSDTTGSGNTIYF.

The chain links TRBV4-3 to TRBJ2-7; 12 bases line up with TRBD2. CDR1 is LGHNA and CDR2 is YSLEER in the germline V gene. Trimming took 2 bases from V and 3 from J; bases not matched to a gene: 2. There are 15 residues in the CDR3. CDR3 DNA: TGCGCCAGCAGCCAACAGACTAGCGGGGGCTACGAGCAGTACTTC. Amino acids: CASSQQTSGGYEQYF.

The chain employs TRBV5-4 and TRBJ1-4; D not resolved. The germline V gene encodes CDR1 SGHNT and CDR2 YYREEE (reference sequence). V shed 3 bases and J shed 0 bases, with 6 bases lying between them. The length of the CDR3 is 14 residues. CDR3 DNA: TGTGCCAGCAGCTCAGAAGCAACTAATGAAAAACTGTTTTTT. Protein: CASSSEATNEKLFF.

The V and J genes are TRBV27 and TRBJ2-7, with D perhaps matching TRBD1 (5 bases). The V gene lost 0 bases and the J gene lost 6 bases, with 9 bases spanning the gap. Germline V gene data show CDR1 as MNHEY and CDR2 as SMNVEV (reference sequence). The CDR3 extends over 13 amino acids. CDR3 protein: CASSLSGPSEQYF. Here the CDR3 DNA reads TGTGCCAGCAGTTTATCGGGGCCTTCCGAGCAGTACTTC.

The CDR3 protein is CASSQDLARNQPQHF. CDR3 DNA sequence: TGCGCCAGCAGCCAAGACCTCGCCAGGAATCAGCCCCAGCATTTT. J is TRBJ1-5 and V is TRBV4-1; D is unclear. V lost 0 bases and J lost 4, with 10 bases in between. This CDR3 comprises 15 residues. Germline CDR1 MGHRA, CDR2 YSYEKL.

The V gene is TRBV27, the J gene TRBJ2-3; TRBD1 matches 8 bases. Losses at the gene ends were 6 bases for V and 2 bases for J; bases not matched to a gene: 4. The CDR3 consists of 14 residues. The germline CDR1 and CDR2 sequences are MNHEY and SMNVEV (reference sequence). CDR3 sequence: CASSLTGATDTQYF. DNA of the CDR3: TGTGCCAGCAGCCTGACAGGGGCCACAGATACGCAGTATTTT.

This sequence joins TRBV5-4 and TRBJ1-2; TRBD1 is a possible D gene (6 bases). Trimming shortened V by 0 bases and J by 4 bases, and 10 bases separated the two germline ends. The CDR3 length is 14 residues. Germline V gene data show CDR1 as SGHNT and CDR2 as YYREEE (reference sequence). CDR3 sequence reads: CASSLGTDGYGYTF. CDR3 coding DNA: TGTGCCAGCAGCTTGGGGACAGATGGCTATGGCTACACCTTC.

The rearrangement uses TRBV7-7 and TRBJ2-5, with TRBD2 matching over 14 bases. After removal of 3 bases from V and 1 base from J, the junction contained 7 bases not matched to a gene. The germline gives CDR1 SSHAT, CDR2 FNYEAQ (reference sequence). The CDR3 has 18 amino acids. The chain's CDR3 is CASSFGLAGGPFQETQYF. CDR3 coding DNA: TGTGCCAGCAGCTTCGGACTAGCGGGGGGCCCGTTCCAAGAGACCCAGTACTTC.